This TCR beta chain was found in a study of cytomegalovirus exposure and HLA in healthy donors (dated by TCRdb to about 2017). Looking at the study overall: According to an earlier analysis of 587 of the donors, about 179 million T cells yielded 90 million to 130 million unique TCR beta sequences and 276 Gb of sequence data. Roughly 300 gigabases of sequencing data and tens of millions of unique TCR sequences were included in an early release covering under 650 HLA-typed donors. Of the roughly 400 genotyped donors, 81% fell in the genetic ancestry cluster associated with self-reported Caucasian donors. The study was designed to test whether signatures of past pathogen exposure could be identified by cataloging public T cell receptors. The T cell repertoires of some 700 subjects were profiled by immunosequencing and related to cytomegalovirus serostatus. Along with the approximately 650-subject first cohort, a separate validation cohort of approximately 110 different subjects was used. To predict cytomegalovirus infection status, the study brought together high-throughput TCR immunosequencing, statistical association of individual TCRs with disease status, and machine learning. A later analysis re-examined previously published TCR beta repertoires from more than 550 donors and added high-resolution HLA genotyping to investigate patterns of TCR occurrence. In the later analysis, no new phenotypic data were used to find candidate immune exposures; instead, reliance was placed on TCR beta sequences and their occurrence across donors. In an earlier analysis of around 540 of the donors, high-throughput TCR beta sequencing was used to judge whether each TCR beta V gene segment behaved as functional or pseudogenic. Donor age, sex, ethnicity and CMV serostatus were compiled together with the repertoire data. A later genetic analysis used genome-wide SNP genotypes for about 55% of the 666 donors, treating that subset as a discovery cohort. All discovery cohort repertoires had been generated using a single sequencing platform. Class I and class II HLA loci were covered by the typing at four-digit resolution. The number of donors typed differed by locus, with 629-630 for A, B, C, DRB1 and DQB1, around 560 for DQA1, over 600 for DPA1, and roughly 450 for DPB1. A handful of DR-DQ haplotypes were handled as single units for association and clustering because linkage in the cohort was strong. Across some 400 genotyped donors of the cohort, an average of approximately 200,000 unique TCR beta nucleotide sequences per donor were sequenced, and roughly 17% of those sequences were non-productive. General findings and caveats noted by the study authors: The presence/absence analyses assumed that sequencing depth was roughly uniform across donors, and that assumption may not be true. Specific HLA alleles were associated with 16,951 TCR beta sequences at a false discovery rate of 0.05 in a later analysis. In the study, 150 to 200 TCR beta chains were listed as associated with cytomegalovirus. Some IMGT-functional V segments, including TRBV6-2 and TRBV6-3, could not be told apart with the 87-base-pair reads, so those segments were excluded. According to a later genetic analysis, donors in an Asian-associated ancestry cluster had fewer N-insertions in productive TCRs than the roughly 660-donor mean. According to a later analysis, parvovirus B19, influenza, CMV and Epstein-Barr virus appeared linked to several top co-occurrence clusters. Only TCR beta chains were sequenced in this cohort, and the absence of alpha or paired-chain data limited detectable features. The earlier analysis of 587 of the donors excluded approximately 17 rarely observed V segments, including chromosome 9 orphons, because counts were too low. Because some donors lacked HLA typing at each locus, the association tests relied only on the typed subset. A later genetic analysis associated a missense DCLRE1C variant with V-gene and J-gene trimming of TCR beta chains, and an independent cohort replicated the association. An earlier analysis of approximately 590 of the donors showed that most TCR beta V segments appeared in productive rearrangements either about 87% or about 30% of the time, which broadly matched IMGT annotations. Most CMV-associated TCR beta chains appeared to be HLA-restricted in a later analysis, and the HLA associations seemed to be driven largely by CMV exposure. In a later analysis, HLA-associated TCR beta chains were found to be more clonally expanded and to have lower generation probabilities than equally common non-associated chains. A further reported finding was that TCR beta sequences accurately predicted the HLA-A and HLA-B alleles for most subjects in the first cohort. A cluster of highly shared sequence variants was judged likely to be a technical artifact of the sequencing pipeline. In vitro tests confirmed that a few of the cytomegalovirus-associated TCR beta chains recognize cytomegalovirus antigens. When HLA alleles, especially DR and DQ, strongly co-occurred, attributing TCR associations to individual alleles was difficult. Correlated functional status among segregating V segments might be attributable to linkage disequilibrium, but an unknown experimental factor could not be ruled out. The authors suggested that the approach could potentially be extended to other disease states and immunological phenotypes. CMV serostatus was the only immune exposure information available for the cohort. A later analysis found that TCR association rates varied across HLA loci, with DRB1 alleles showing the most associated TCRs and HLA-C alleles the fewest. While some public TCRs were present in many individuals, most TCR sequences turned up only very rarely across donors. Cytomegalovirus status was reported to be diagnosed by the classifier with high specificity and sensitivity in both the original and validation cohorts.

From the germline V gene, CDR1 is SGHTA and CDR2 is FQGTGA. Compared with germline, V lacks 2 bases and J lacks 12 bases; bases without a gene match: 10. The CDR3 has 14 amino acids, counting the end cysteine and phenylalanine. The DNA shown is the 42-base CDR3, in frame from base 1. Receptors were amplified or captured by the immunoSEQ multiplex PCR assay. A mixture of 60 forward primers for TCR Vbeta segments and 13 reverse primers for TCR Jbeta segments was used in the multiplex PCR. Amplification of the CDR3 region of rearranged TCR beta genes was performed with a multiplex PCR assay on genomic DNA. The Illumina HiSeq System was used to sequence the amplified TCR beta libraries as 87-base-pair reads. On the study's bioinformatics: In a later analysis, tens of millions of unique TCR beta chains were counted across the 690 or so repertoires, and roughly 9.9 million of these chains were shared by at least two donors. Raw reads were error-corrected and collapsed into unique sequences with a nearest-neighbor algorithm that merged closely related sequences to remove PCR and sequencing errors. To assign V, D and J gene segments, CDR3 sequences were aligned to IMGT reference sequences. Each retained sequence needed at least a six-nucleotide match to both a V gene segment and a J gene segment. A rearrangement counted as productive if the CDR3 had no stop codons and remained in frame with V and J, and every other rearrangement counted as non-productive. Following IMGT convention, CDR3 was defined as the stretch from the second conserved V-encoded cysteine to the conserved J-encoded phenylalanine. The earlier analysis of fewer than 700 of the donors excluded sequences that lacked an unambiguous match to a single V gene segment. In an earlier analysis of approximately 590 of the donors, a V segment was called functional when productive rearrangements were above 56.7%, and segregating when the standard deviation between donors exceeded 5%. A statistical classification framework was built for diagnosing cytomegalovirus status from the catalog of TCR beta chain sequences. In a later analysis, TCR nucleotide sequences were compared against IMGT/GENE-DB human TR gene sequences so that V and J genes could be assigned. Using the TCRdist pipeline, a later analysis assigned CDR3 sequences along with most-parsimonious VDJ recombination scenarios. A later analysis defined each TCR beta chain by its CDR3 amino acid sequence plus V-gene family, and excluded reads lacking a unique V-gene family. A later analysis removed several hundred highly shared, low-generation-probability nucleotide sequences to deal with suspected cross-contamination and a sequencing artifact. A later analysis calculated a clonal expansion index for each public chain from normalized within-repertoire ranks of inferred template counts. Generation probabilities in a later analysis came from a VDJ recombination model fitted to out-of-frame rearrangements, and those results were checked against IGoR. In a later analysis, hypergeometric tests were used to score TCR-TCR, TCR-HLA and TCR-CMV co-occurrence, with a repertoire-size bias correction applied to TCR pairs. False discovery rates were estimated in a later analysis by permuting HLA or CMV assignments 20 times. In a later analysis, co-occurring TCRs were grouped using DBSCAN, and TCRdist sequence similarity was added for clustering within HLA-allele-positive subsets. For co-occurrence clustering, repertoires with fewer than 30,000 or more than 120,000 public chains were excluded, along with roughly 5 repertoires with anomalous nucleotide sharing. Not all clones reach the TCRdb copy of this immuneACCESS table, which keeps in-frame sequences only. Checked studies attribute under half of the gap to unresolved V genes and leave the rest unexplained. The D gene and trimming were derived from the DNA, and the V and J assignments and clone size from that table. Present in this sample are approximately 100,000 clones, roughly 79% of which were seen just once. 4.5% to 6% of the sample comes from the top ten.

The cohort was made up of under 800 healthy bone marrow donors. Cohort members were all nominally healthy when sampled, although unrecorded immune exposures were likely present. The donor tested CMV seronegative and was one of the 352 seronegative cohort members. Every donor gave a peripheral blood sample, and the peripheral blood mononuclear cells from that sample were used for TCR beta sequencing. Genomic DNA extraction from the blood cell samples was performed with the Qiagen DNeasy Blood Extraction Kit. On this clone: Its target antigen remains unknown. Base qualities are missing; no much larger clone stands one base away.

This chain joins TRBV7-3 to TRBJ2-1, with TRBD1 identical over 7 junction bases. This sequence was found in a woman aged 40-49 years in good health and CMV-seronegative. The source material was PBMCs. CDR3 protein: CASSLQGSGGRQFF. The DNA is TGTGCCAGCAGCTTACAGGGGTCAGGGGGTCGGCAGTTCTTC.